The clone carrying this T cell receptor (beta chain) was recorded once. Its antigen remains unknown. This specimen comes from a study of cytomegalovirus exposure and HLA in healthy donors. Study observations and caveats: The classifier reportedly diagnosed cytomegalovirus status with high specificity and sensitivity. It was confirmed in vitro that a few of the CMV-associated chains were specific for CMV antigens.

Sequenced by immunoSEQ multiplex PCR; TCRdb stores in-frame clones only, minus some. The sample lists around 69,000 clones, 96% occurring once. This CDR3 spans 14 amino acids. Looked up from germline, CDR1 is SGHTA and CDR2 is FQGNSA. With 3 bases removed from V and 8 bases from J, the gap between germline ends came to 15 bases. The sequenced sample was PBMCs. The sequence derives from a woman younger than 30 in good health and CMV-seropositive. V is TRBV7-2 and J is TRBJ2-3; TRBD2 is a possible D gene (5 bases). In DNA, the CDR3 is TGTGCCAGCAGCTTGGCGGAGGCCCTTACTACGCAGTATTTT. Its translation is CASSLAEALTTQYF. The full variable domain, rest sourced from reference TRBV7-2 and TRBJ2-3, is GAGVSQSPSNKVTEKGKDVELRCDPISGHTALYWYRQSLGQGLEFLIYFQGNSAPDKSGLPSDRFSAERTGGSVSTLTIQRTQQEDSAVYLCASSLAEALTTQYFGPGTRLTVL.